One and the same sample provided the 20 T cell receptor beta chains below, sequenced in a study of breast tumors, draining lymph nodes, adjacent tissues. TCRdb recomputed calls from the multiplex PCR reads with MiXCR, one row per CDR3 protein. The sample yields tens of thousands of distinct CDR3 sequences, about 21% seen once. Sequenced sample: breast tumor tissue. The receptor source for this set is a female donor with breast cancer. Some clones in this sample may be carry-over from other donors' samples.

Worth noting for this clonotype: An end of the junction differs from the germline gene, which may be a read error. J is TRBJ2-7 and V is TRBV20-1; perhaps TRBD1 as D (5 bases). The CDR3 runs 15 residues. Per the germline V gene, CDR1 is DFQATT and CDR2 is SNEGSKA (reference sequence). The DNA of the CDR3 is TGCAGTGCTACTCTACTGGGGCACGGTCCCTACGGGCAGTACTTC. Translating it yields CSATLLGHGPYGQYF.

This clonotype came up many times. The CDR3 is CSARDGTTKNSNQPQHF. The CDR3 DNA reads as TGCAGTGCTAGAGATGGTACGACAAAAAATAGCAATCAGCCCCAGCATTTT. J is TRBJ1-5 and V is TRBV20-1; unclear D gene. V shed 0 bases and J shed 0 bases, with 15 bases lying between them. This CDR3 region has 17 residues. CDR1 is DFQATT, CDR2 SNEGSKA, per germline (reference sequence).

In its sample, this clonotype was seen a few times. V gene TRBV9 combines with J gene TRBJ2-6, with 8 bases matching TRBD1. CDR3 length equals 19 residues. V shed 4 bases, J shed 3 bases, and the junction held 15 bases outside the gene matches. In germline, CDR1 is SGDLS, CDR2 YYNGEE. The CDR3 bases are TGTGCCAGCAGCCCCCAGGCAGGACAGGGAAAGGTTGGGGCCAACGTCCTGACTTTC. It encodes CASSPQAGQGKVGANVLTF.

This clonotype was picked up many times. The V call is TRBV7-9, the J call TRBJ1-2; D possibly corresponds to TRBD1 (5 bases). Per germline, CDR1 SEHNR and CDR2 FQNEAQ (reference sequence). The ends were cut back, 6 bases at V and 1 base at J, with 9 bases in the middle. CDR3 length equals 13 residues. CDR3 sequence reads: CASRRGDNYGYTF. CDR3 sequence (DNA): TGTGCCAGCAGAAGGGGTGATAACTATGGCTACACCTTC.

With respect to this clonotype: This clone may be a read error of a much larger clone one base away. This sequence joins TRBV20-1 and TRBJ2-1; D possibly corresponds to TRBD2 (5 bases). This CDR3 spans 11 amino acids. Germline V gives CDR1 DFQATT, CDR2 SNEGSKA (reference sequence). The CDR3 DNA reads as TGCAGCTTAGACGACTACAATGAGCAGCTCTTC. Amino acids: CSLDDYNEQLF.

This clonotype was found a few times. The chain links TRBV7-8 to TRBJ1-1; D gene uncertain. The germline V gene encodes CDR1 SGHVS and CDR2 FQNEAQ. The CDR3 has 12 residues. With 5 bases removed from V and 10 bases from J, the gap between germline ends came to 14 bases. The CDR3 DNA reads TGTGCCAGCAGCCATAACGGCATAGCAGCTTTCTTT. It encodes CASSHNGIAAFF.

This clonotype was seen many times. V gene TRBV24-1 combines with J gene TRBJ1-5; D unresolved. Trimming stripped 1 base from V and 9 bases from J, with 15 bases between. This CDR3 has 15 residues. Germline V gene sequence: CDR1 KGHDR, CDR2 SFDVKD. CDR3: CATSDFLRGFGPQHF. CDR3 nucleotides: TGTGCCACCAGTGATTTTTTGCGAGGGTTCGGGCCCCAGCATTTT.

This clonotype was seen ten or more times. The DNA for the CDR3 is TGTGCCAGCACGATCCTGAGGCAGATGAATTCACCCCTCCACTTT. It specifies CASTILRQMNSPLHF. J is TRBJ1-6 and V is TRBV28; unclear D gene. This CDR3 has 15 amino acids. Germline-derived CDR1 and CDR2 are MDHEN and SYDVKM. V was trimmed by 7 bases and J by 7 bases, leaving 17 bases between them.

This clonotype came up many times. V gene TRBV5-1 combines with J gene TRBJ2-7, with 11 nucleotides matching TRBD1. The CDR3 totals 16 residues. The V and J ends lost 4 bases and 3 bases, in that order; junction bases with no gene match: 9. Germline CDR1 SGHRS, CDR2 YFSETQ. The CDR3 DNA reads TGCGCCAGCAGCCAAGGATACGGGACAGGGGGCTACGAGCAGTACTTC. Translated, it gives CASSQGYGTGGYEQYF.

By share of the sample, this clonotype is medium-sized. V is TRBV6-2 or TRBV6-3 and J is TRBJ1-4; perhaps TRBD1 as D (6 bases). The CDR3 contains 11 residues. The germline V and J ends were trimmed by 5 bases and 15 bases, with 13 bases remaining between them. Germline CDR1 reads MNHEY; CDR2 reads SVGEGT. This chain's CDR3 is CASSDHRELFF. In DNA, the CDR3 is TGTGCCAGCAGTGACCACAGGGAATTGTTTTTT.

This clonotype occurred once. The chain employs TRBV7-2 and TRBJ1-5; D gene ambiguous. Germline V gene sequence: CDR1 SGHTA, CDR2 FQGNSA. V lost 5 bases to trimming and J lost 14 bases, with 22 bases between them. The CDR3 length is 14 residues. CDR3 DNA: TGTGCCAGCAGCCGACCACTAGCGGGAGGATCCGAGCATTTT. Protein sequence: CASSRPLAGGSEHF.

This clonotype was seen many times. The chain combines TRBV12-3 or TRBV12-4 with TRBJ2-3, with 8 nucleotides matching TRBD2. The CDR3 sequence is 15 residues long. V was clipped by 2 bases and J by 4 bases; unmatched bases: 5. The CDR3 bases are TGTGCCAGCAGTTTAAAGACGGGGGGGCCAGATACGCAGTATTTT. It codes for CASSLKTGGPDTQYF.

The J gene is TRBJ2-5, the V gene TRBV5-1, with a weak D call TRBD1 (6 bases). The germline V and J ends were trimmed by 1 base and 5 bases, with 9 bases remaining between them. The CDR3 is made up of 13 amino acids. CDR1 and CDR2 (germline): SGHRS, YFSETQ. Here the CDR3 reads CASSLTGLETQYF. As DNA, the CDR3 is TGCGCCAGCAGCTTGACAGGGTTGGAGACCCAGTACTTC.

This sequence joins TRBV6-5 and TRBJ2-1; no reliable D call. CDR1 is MNHEY, CDR2 SVGAGI, per germline. The CDR3 has 13 amino acids. V was clipped by 4 bases and J by 4 bases, with 8 bases between them. The CDR3: CASSLKGYNEQFF. The CDR3 nucleotides are TGTGCCAGCAGTTTAAAGGGTTACAATGAGCAGTTCTTC.

This chain links TRBV12-3 or TRBV12-4 with TRBJ2-7; D gene uncertain. The length of the CDR3 is 12 residues. V was shortened by 3 bases and J by 7 bases, with 10 bases between the two germline ends. The chain's CDR3 is CASSFRRLEQYF. Written as DNA, the CDR3 is TGTGCCAGCAGTTTTCGTCGTTTGGAGCAGTACTTC.

This clonotype has a count of ten or more. The J gene is TRBJ2-3, the V gene TRBV6-6; 9 nucleotides agree with TRBD2. CDR1 and CDR2 from the germline V gene are MNHNY and SVGAGI (reference sequence). Trimming cost V 3 bases and J 2 bases; bases outside gene matches: 6. This CDR3 comprises 16 residues. DNA of the CDR3: TGTGCCAGCAGTTATTCGGCTAGCGGGGCCACAGATACGCAGTATTTT. It is translated as CASSYSASGATDTQYF.

With regard to this clonotype: A read error may explain this, as a much larger clone is one base away. The chain combines TRBV6-5 with TRBJ1-2; the D gene is possibly TRBD1 (6 bases). Deletions cut 6 bases from V and 4 bases from J, with 18 bases between. Germline lookup yields CDR1 MNHEY and CDR2 SVGAGI. This CDR3 contains 15 residues. The CDR3 loop is CASRGAGTTSYGYTF. CDR3 DNA: TGTGCCAGCAGGGGGGCTGGGACCACCAGCTATGGCTACACCTTC.

Concerning this clonotype itself: A read error may explain this, as a much larger clone is one base away. The chain combines TRBV19 with TRBJ1-5; D is possibly TRBD1 (5 bases). Germline CDR1 is LNHDA and CDR2 is SQIVND (reference sequence). This CDR3 region has 17 residues. Trimming pared 3 bases from V and 6 bases from J, leaving 21 bases between. CDR3 residues: CASSITRGRTLGQPQHF. The CDR3 region has the DNA TGTGCCAGTAGTATCACTCGGGGACGGACTCTTGGTCAGCCCCAGCATTTT.

With respect to this clonotype: A much more abundant neighbour one base away suggests this may be a read error. Given the absence of the conserved phenylalanine or tryptophan at the CDR3 end, a read error is likely. The chain employs TRBV24-1 and TRBJ2-1; TRBD1 aligns across 10 bases. The junction had 8 bases not matched to a gene; V was cut back by 6 bases and J by 4 bases. This CDR3 comprises 16 residues. Looked up from germline, CDR1 is KGHDR and CDR2 is SFDVKD. This CDR3 is CATSNSGTGVYNEQFL. The CDR3 DNA reads as TGTGCCACCAGTAACTCCGGGACAGGGGTTTACAATGAGCAGTTCCTC.

This clonotype was seen repeatedly, ten times or more. This sequence joins TRBV6-1 and TRBJ1-2, with D tentatively TRBD1 (6 bases). V gave up 0 bases and J gave up 8 bases, with 13 bases separating them. Germline V gives CDR1 MNHNS, CDR2 SASEGT. The CDR3 spans 14 residues. This CDR3 reads CASSEAGGPRGYTF. CDR3 DNA: TGTGCCAGCAGTGAAGCGGGGGGGCCGCGAGGCTACACCTTC.